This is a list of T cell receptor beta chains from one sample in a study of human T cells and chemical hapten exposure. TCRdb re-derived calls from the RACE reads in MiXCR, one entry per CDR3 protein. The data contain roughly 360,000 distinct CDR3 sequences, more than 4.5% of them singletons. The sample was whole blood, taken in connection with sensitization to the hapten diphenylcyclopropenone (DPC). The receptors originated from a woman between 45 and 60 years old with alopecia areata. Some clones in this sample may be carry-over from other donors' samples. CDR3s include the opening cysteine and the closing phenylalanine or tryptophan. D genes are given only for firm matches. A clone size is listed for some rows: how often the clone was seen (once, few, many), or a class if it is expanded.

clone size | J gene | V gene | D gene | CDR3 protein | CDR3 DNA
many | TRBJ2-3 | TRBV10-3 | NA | CAISDNGEDTQYF | TGTGCCATCTCGGACAACGGTGAGGATACGCAGTATTTT
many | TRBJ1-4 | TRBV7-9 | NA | CASSPGQGGRNEKLFF | TGTGCCAGCAGCCCCGGGCAGGGAGGGCGAAATGAAAAACTGTTTTTT
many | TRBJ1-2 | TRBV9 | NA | CASSSGRSPATPNYGYTF | TGTGCCAGCAGCTCCGGACGGAGTCCAGCTACACCTAACTATGGCTACACCTTC
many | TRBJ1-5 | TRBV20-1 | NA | CSARRGGQPQHF | TGCAGTGCTAGGAGGGGAGGTCAGCCCCAGCATTTT
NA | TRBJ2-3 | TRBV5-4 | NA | CGSSAGGQTDTQYF | TGTGGCAGCAGCGCCGGGGGGCAAACAGATACGCAGTATTTT
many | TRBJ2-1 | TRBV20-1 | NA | CSAILRRTYNEQFF | TGCAGTGCCATACTACGGCGGACCTACAATGAGCAGTTCTTC
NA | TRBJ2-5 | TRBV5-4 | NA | CASNPQGWETQYF | TGTGCCAGCAATCCGCAGGGTTGGGAGACCCAGTACTTC
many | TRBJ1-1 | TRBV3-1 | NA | CASSSGAFHTEAFF | TGTGCCAGCAGCTCCGGGGCCTTTCACACTGAAGCTTTCTTT
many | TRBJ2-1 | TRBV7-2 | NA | CASSLGGGTVYNEQFF | TGTGCCAGCAGCTTGGGCGGAGGGACCGTTTACAATGAGCAGTTCTTC
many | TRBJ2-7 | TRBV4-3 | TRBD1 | CASSLLRDSPYEQYF | TGCGCCAGCAGCCTCCTCAGGGACAGTCCCTACGAGCAGTACTTC
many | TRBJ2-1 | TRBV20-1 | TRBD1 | CSAEPTGTVLSDSSYNEQFF | TGCAGTGCGGAGCCCACCGGGACAGTCCTAAGTGATAGCTCCTACAATGAGCAGTTCTTC
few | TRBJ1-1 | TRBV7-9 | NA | CASSSLTGAEAFF | TGTGCCAGCAGCTCCCTAACAGGTGCTGAAGCTTTCTTT
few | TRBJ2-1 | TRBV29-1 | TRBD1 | CSAIGQGANGRANEQFF | TGCAGCGCGATCGGACAGGGGGCAAACGGGAGGGCCAATGAGCAGTTCTTC
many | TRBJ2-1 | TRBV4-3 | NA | CASSQDSGAGPYNEQFF | TGCGCCAGCAGCCAAGATTCGGGGGCAGGACCTTACAATGAGCAGTTCTTC
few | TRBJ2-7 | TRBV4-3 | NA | CASSQDTADYEQYF | TGCGCCAGCAGCCAAGACACAGCTGACTACGAGCAGTACTTC
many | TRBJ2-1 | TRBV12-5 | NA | CASGFGVYNEQFF | TGTGCTAGTGGTTTCGGGGTCTACAATGAGCAGTTCTTC
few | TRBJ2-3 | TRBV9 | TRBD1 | CASSAEGAASDTQYF | TGTGCCAGCAGCGCCGAGGGGGCCGCCTCGGATACGCAGTATTTT
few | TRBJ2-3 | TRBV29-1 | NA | CSVEGAAQGDTQYF | TGCAGCGTCGAAGGGGCAGCCCAGGGAGATACGCAGTATTTT
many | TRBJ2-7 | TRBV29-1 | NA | CSVGLGASYEQYF | TGCAGCGTTGGGTTAGGGGCGTCCTACGAGCAGTACTTC
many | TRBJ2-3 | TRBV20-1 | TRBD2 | CSARKWGSGGNTDTQYF | TGCAGTGCTAGAAAGTGGGGTAGCGGGGGGAACACAGATACGCAGTATTTT
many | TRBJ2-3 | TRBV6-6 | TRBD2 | CASTRLAGEGTQYF | TGTGCCAGCACCAGACTAGCGGGGGAGGGTACGCAGTATTTT
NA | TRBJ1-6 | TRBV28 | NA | CVSTIGSSPLHF | TGTGTCAGCACCATAGGGTCGTCACCCCTCCACTTT
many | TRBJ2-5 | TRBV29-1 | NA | CSAERGIQETQYF | TGCAGCGCCGAAAGGGGAATCCAAGAGACCCAGTACTTC
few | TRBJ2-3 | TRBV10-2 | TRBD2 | CASNPGTSGGTDTQYF | TGCGCCAGCAACCCCGGGACTAGCGGGGGCACAGATACGCAGTATTTT
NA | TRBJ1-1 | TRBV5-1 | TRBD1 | CASRFRGGRAVDGTEAFF | TGCGCCAGCAGGTTCCGAGGGGGCAGGGCTGTCGATGGCACTGAAGCTTTCTTT
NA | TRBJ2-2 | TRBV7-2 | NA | CASSGYRTNTGELFF | TGTGCCAGCAGCGGGTACAGGACGAACACCGGGGAGCTGTTTTTT
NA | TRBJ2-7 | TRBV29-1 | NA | CSATGPSSYEQYF | TGCAGCGCCACCGGGCCCTCCTCGTACGAGCAGTACTTC
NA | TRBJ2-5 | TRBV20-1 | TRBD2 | CSARALGLAGGGGETQYF | TGCAGTGCTAGGGCCCTGGGACTAGCGGGAGGGGGCGGAGAGACCCAGTACTTC
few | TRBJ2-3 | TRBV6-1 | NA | CASTLGSPDTQYF | TGTGCCAGCACCCTGGGGTCCCCAGATACGCAGTATTTT
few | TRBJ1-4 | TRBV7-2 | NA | CASSPDSRNEKLFF | TGTGCCAGCAGCCCGGACAGCCGCAATGAAAAACTGTTTTTT
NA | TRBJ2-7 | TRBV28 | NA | CASSLSGLTSYEQYF | TGTGCCAGCAGTCTATCCGGGCTTACCTCCTACGAGCAGTACTTC
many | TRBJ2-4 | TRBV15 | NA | CATSRGDLRQTKNIQYF | TGTGCCACCAGCAGGGGTGACTTGCGCCAGACCAAAAACATTCAGTACTTC